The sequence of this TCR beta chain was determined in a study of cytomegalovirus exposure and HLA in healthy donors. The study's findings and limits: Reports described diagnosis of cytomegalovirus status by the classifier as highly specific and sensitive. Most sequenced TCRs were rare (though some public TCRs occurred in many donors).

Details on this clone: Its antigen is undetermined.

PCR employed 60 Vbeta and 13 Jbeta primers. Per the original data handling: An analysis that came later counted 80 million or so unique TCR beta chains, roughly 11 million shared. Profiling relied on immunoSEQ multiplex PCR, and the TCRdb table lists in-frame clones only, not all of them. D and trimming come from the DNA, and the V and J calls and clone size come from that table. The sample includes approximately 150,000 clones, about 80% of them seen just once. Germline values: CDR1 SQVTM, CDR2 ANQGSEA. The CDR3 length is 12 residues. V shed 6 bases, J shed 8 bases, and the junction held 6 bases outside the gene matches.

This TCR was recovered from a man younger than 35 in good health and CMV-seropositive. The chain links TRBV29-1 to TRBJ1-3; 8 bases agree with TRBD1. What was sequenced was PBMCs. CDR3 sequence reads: CSVGQGTDTIYF. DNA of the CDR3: TGCAGCGTAGGACAGGGTACAGACACCATATATTTT. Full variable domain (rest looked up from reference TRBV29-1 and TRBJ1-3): SAVISQKPSRDICQRGTSLTIQCQVDSQVTMMFWYRQQPGQSLTLIATANQGSEATYESGFVIDKFPISRPNLTFSTLTVSNMSPEDSSIYLCSVGQGTDTIYFGEGSWLTVV.